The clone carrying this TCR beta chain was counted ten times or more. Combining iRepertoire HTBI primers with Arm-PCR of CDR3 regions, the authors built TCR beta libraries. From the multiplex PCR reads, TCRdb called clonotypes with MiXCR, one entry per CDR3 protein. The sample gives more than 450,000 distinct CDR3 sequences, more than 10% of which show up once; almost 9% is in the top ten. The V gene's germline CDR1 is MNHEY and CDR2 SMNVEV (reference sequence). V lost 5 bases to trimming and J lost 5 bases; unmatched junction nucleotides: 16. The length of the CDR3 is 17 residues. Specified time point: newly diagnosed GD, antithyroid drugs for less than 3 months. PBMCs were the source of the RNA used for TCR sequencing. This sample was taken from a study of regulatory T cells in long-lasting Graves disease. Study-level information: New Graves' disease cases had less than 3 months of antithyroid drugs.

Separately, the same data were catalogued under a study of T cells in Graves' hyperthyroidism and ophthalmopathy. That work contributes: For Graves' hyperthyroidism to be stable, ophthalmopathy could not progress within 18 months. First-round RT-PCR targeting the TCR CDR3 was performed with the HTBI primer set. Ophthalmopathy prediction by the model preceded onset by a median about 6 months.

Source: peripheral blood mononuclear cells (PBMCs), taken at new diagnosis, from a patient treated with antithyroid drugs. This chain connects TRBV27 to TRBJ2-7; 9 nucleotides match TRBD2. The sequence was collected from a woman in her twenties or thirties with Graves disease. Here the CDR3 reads CASSPHRGREGNHEQYF. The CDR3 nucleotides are TGTGCCAGCAGTCCGCACCGGGGGCGGGAGGGTAACCACGAGCAGTACTTC.